The 19 T cell receptor beta chains in this list originate from one sample, sequenced in a study of blood T cell repertoires in COVID-19 (dated by TCRdb to 2018 to 2021). The library was built by means of the immunoSEQ multiplex PCR assay. In TCRdb, the immuneACCESS table is reduced to in-frame sequences with V and J assigned. These tables do not hold every clone; where another copy was compared, an unresolved V gene accounts for under half, and the others remain unexplained. This sample has about 260,000 clones in its table, and about 88% of those were observed once. The ten largest make up about 3% of the sample. The sequenced sample was PBMCs or T cells enriched from blood (not recorded which). The receptors derive from a woman aged 50 to 65 who had recovered from COVID-19.

V usage is TRBV19 and J usage is TRBJ2-5; 9 nucleotides agree with TRBD2. V shed 5 bases, J shed 5 bases, and the junction held 12 bases outside the gene matches. The CDR3 has 16 amino acids. Per the germline V gene, CDR1 is LNHDA and CDR2 is SQIVND (reference sequence). The CDR3: CASSPRGSGSFETQYF. CDR3 coding DNA: TGTGCCAGTAGTCCCCGTGGTAGCGGGAGTTTTGAGACCCAGTACTTC.

The V call is TRBV2, the J call TRBJ2-7; 7 nucleotides agree with TRBD1. After removal of 7 bases from V and 6 bases from J, the junction contained 12 bases not matched to a gene. The CDR3 has 14 residues. The V gene's germline CDR1 is SNHLY and CDR2 FYNNEI. The CDR3 DNA follows: TGTGCCAGCACTTTCTTGGACAGGTTCGGCGAGCAGTACTTC. Its protein is CASTFLDRFGEQYF.

This sequence joins TRBV27 and TRBJ2-3; 7 bases map to TRBD1. V lost 7 bases to trimming and J lost 0 bases; unmatched junction nucleotides: 4. Germline lookup yields CDR1 MNHEY and CDR2 SMNVEV (reference sequence). This CDR3 region has 14 residues. CDR3 loop: CASIRTGSTDTQYF. CDR3 nucleotide sequence: TGTGCCAGCATTCGGACAGGCAGCACAGATACGCAGTATTTT.

V and J are TRBV2 and TRBJ1-5; D is perhaps TRBD1 (5 bases). This CDR3 is 17 amino acids long. From germline, CDR1 is SNHLY and CDR2 FYNNEI. Trimming cost V 2 bases and J 0 bases, with 14 bases left between them. Here the CDR3 reads CASSERQGSNSNQPQHF. The CDR3 DNA reads TGTGCCAGCAGTGAAAGGCAGGGAAGCAATAGCAATCAGCCCCAGCATTTT. Complete variable domain (other parts from reference TRBV2 and TRBJ1-5): EPEVTQTPSHQVTQMGQEVILRCVPISNHLYFYWYRQILGQKVEFLVSFYNNEISEKSEIFDDQFSVERPDGSNFTLKIRSTKLEDSAMYFCASSERQGSNSNQPQHFGDGTRLSIL.

A few counts support this clone. The CDR3 DNA sequence: TGTGCCAGCAGCCTAAGAGGACAGGGGGCGAAAGCTTTCTTT. Its protein product is CASSLRGQGAKAFF. This chain links TRBV7-9 with TRBJ1-1; TRBD1 aligns across 11 bases. The CDR3 covers 14 residues. CDR1 is SEHNR and CDR2 is FQNEAQ in the germline V gene (reference sequence). V shed 5 bases and J 9 bases; nucleotides not matched to a gene: 8.

This sequence joins TRBV24-1 and TRBJ1-5; D is possibly TRBD1 (5 bases). This CDR3 spans 16 amino acids. V was cut by 3 bases and J by 5 bases, with 16 bases left in between. CDR1 is KGHDR and CDR2 is SFDVKD in the germline V gene. CDR3 bases: TGTGCCACCAGTGATCCCTCAGGGAAATCGGATCAGCCCCAGCATTTT. Protein product: CATSDPSGKSDQPQHF.

Written as DNA, the CDR3 is TGTGCCAGCAGTACAAACAGCATCAATCAGCCCCAGCATTTT. It yields the protein CASSTNSINQPQHF. The chain has TRBV6-6 and TRBJ1-5, with D unresolved. Germline V gene data show CDR1 as MNHNY and CDR2 as SVGAGI (reference sequence). Trimming stripped 5 bases from V and 3 bases from J, with 11 bases between. The CDR3 has 14 amino acids.

The V call is TRBV18, the J call TRBJ2-1, with 7 bases that match TRBD1. Trimming removed 0 bases from V and 5 bases from J; junction bases left unmatched: 4. Germline V lookup: CDR1 KGHSH, CDR2 LQKENI. The CDR3 contains 15 residues. DNA of the CDR3: TGTGCCAGCTCACCACCGATTGGACAGGACAATGAGCAGTTCTTC. Translation gives CASSPPIGQDNEQFF.

CDR3: CASSRPLAGETQYF. The DNA for the CDR3 is TGTGCCAGCAGTCGGCCCTTAGCGGGGGAGACCCAGTACTTC. V gene TRBV6-5 combines with J gene TRBJ2-5, with 8 bases fitting TRBD2. This CDR3 has 14 amino acids. J gave up 5 bases and V 5 bases, and 7 bases lay outside the gene matches. Germline-derived CDR1 and CDR2 are MNHEY and SVGAGI.

The CDR3 DNA sequence: TGTGCCAGCAGCTCAGCGGGAGAGCAGTTCTTC. Translation: CASSSAGEQFF. V usage is TRBV7-3 and J usage is TRBJ2-1; TRBD2 agrees at 7 bases. Germline CDR1 SGHTA, CDR2 FQGTGA. The V and J ends lost 4 bases and 10 bases, in that order; junction bases with no gene match: 1. CDR3 length: 11 residues.

The rearrangement links TRBV6-4 to TRBJ2-7; 10 bases line up with TRBD2. Germline CDR1 reads MRHNA; CDR2 reads SNTAGT. Germline trimming cut 6 bases from V and 2 bases from J; bases unmatched to any gene: 7. The CDR3 runs 15 residues. CDR3 protein: CASRLHGLAAYEQYF. CDR3 DNA sequence: TGTGCCAGCAGACTACACGGACTAGCGGCCTACGAGCAGTACTTC.

This chain joins TRBV19 and TRBJ2-5; D is uncertain. V was cut by 1 base and J by 0 bases, with 6 bases left in between. The CDR3 covers 14 residues. CDR1 is LNHDA and CDR2 is SQIVND in the germline V gene (reference sequence). For the CDR3, the DNA is TGTGCCAGTAGTATAGGCACGGACCAAGAGACCCAGTACTTC. This codes for CASSIGTDQETQYF.

The chain uses TRBV7-2 and TRBJ1-1, with D maybe TRBD1 (6 bases). The CDR3 totals 15 residues. CDR1 and CDR2 (germline): SGHTA, FQGNSA. The V gene lost 2 bases and the J gene lost 4 bases, with 14 bases spanning the gap. The CDR3, as DNA: TGTGCCAGCAGCTTAAATGCAGGGGTCTTCACTGAAGCTTTCTTT. Its translation: CASSLNAGVFTEAFF.

This clone was found once. J is TRBJ2-5 and V is TRBV7-3; 14 bases match TRBD2. In germline, CDR1 is SGHTA, CDR2 FQGTGA. The CDR3 totals 19 residues. The V gene end was trimmed by 4 bases and the J gene end by 5 bases; junction bases not matched to a gene: 15. CDR3 sequence (DNA): TGTGCCAGCAGCTCCTTGGGACTAGCGGGAGTAGAGGTCGGGGAGACCCAGTACTTC. Amino acid sequence: CASSSLGLAGVEVGETQYF.

This chain links TRBV28 with TRBJ1-6; TRBD1 aligns across 7 bases. CDR1 and CDR2 from the germline V gene are MDHEN and SYDVKM. The V segment lost 5 bases and the J segment 5 bases; nucleotides outside the gene matches: 3. The CDR3 spans 14 residues. The chain's CDR3 is CASSLGQDNSPLHF. The CDR3 DNA reads as TGTGCCAGCAGTCTAGGACAGGATAATTCACCCCTCCACTTT.

This clone was found once. The chain employs TRBV28 and TRBJ2-7; TRBD1 agrees at 7 bases. After removal of 3 bases from V and 1 base from J, the junction contained 3 bases not matched to a gene. In germline, CDR1 is MDHEN, CDR2 SYDVKM. CDR3 length equals 14 residues. CDR3: CASSFRTGSYEQYF. CDR3 bases: TGTGCCAGCAGTTTCAGGACAGGATCCTACGAGCAGTACTTC. Complete variable domain (other parts from reference TRBV28 and TRBJ2-7): DVKVTQSSRYLVKRTGEKVFLECVQDMDHENMFWYRQDPGLGLRLIYFSYDVKMKEKGDIPEGYSVSREKKERFSLILESASTNQTSMYLCASSFRTGSYEQYFGPGTRLTVT.

The rearrangement uses TRBV7-3 and TRBJ1-1; D perhaps matches TRBD1 (6 bases). From germline, CDR1 is SGHTA and CDR2 FQGTGA. This CDR3 is built from 16 residues. The V gene lost 0 bases and the J gene lost 10 bases, with 21 bases spanning the gap. The CDR3 here is CASSLTPPRGRALAFF. The CDR3, as DNA: TGTGCCAGCAGCTTAACGCCCCCCAGGGGAAGGGCTTTAGCTTTCTTT.

V gene TRBV18 combines with J gene TRBJ2-1; 12 nucleotides match TRBD2. Germline V gene data show CDR1 as KGHSH and CDR2 as LQKENI. Germline trimming cut 3 bases from V and 4 bases from J; bases unmatched to any gene: 7. The CDR3 extends over 17 amino acids. As DNA, the CDR3 is TGTGCCAGCTCACCCCTCCGACTAGCGGGAGCTTACAATGAGCAGTTCTTC. The encoded protein is CASSPLRLAGAYNEQFF.

This clone has just a few counts. The J gene is TRBJ2-7, the V gene TRBV5-1, with D possibly matching TRBD1 (6 bases). The length of the CDR3 is 14 residues. The germline V gene has CDR1 SGHRS and CDR2 YFSETQ. The germline V and J ends were trimmed by 4 bases and 0 bases, with 11 bases remaining between them. DNA for the CDR3: TGCGCCAGCAGCCCCACAGGGCTCTCCTACGAGCAGTACTTC. Translated: CASSPTGLSYEQYF. The full variable domain, its missing parts supplied by reference TRBV5-1 and TRBJ2-7, is KAGVTQTPRYLIKTRGQQVTLSCSPISGHRSVSWYQQTPGQGLQFLFEYFSETQRNKGNFPGRFSGRQFSNSRSEMNVSTLELGDSALYLCASSPTGLSYEQYFGPGTRLTVT.